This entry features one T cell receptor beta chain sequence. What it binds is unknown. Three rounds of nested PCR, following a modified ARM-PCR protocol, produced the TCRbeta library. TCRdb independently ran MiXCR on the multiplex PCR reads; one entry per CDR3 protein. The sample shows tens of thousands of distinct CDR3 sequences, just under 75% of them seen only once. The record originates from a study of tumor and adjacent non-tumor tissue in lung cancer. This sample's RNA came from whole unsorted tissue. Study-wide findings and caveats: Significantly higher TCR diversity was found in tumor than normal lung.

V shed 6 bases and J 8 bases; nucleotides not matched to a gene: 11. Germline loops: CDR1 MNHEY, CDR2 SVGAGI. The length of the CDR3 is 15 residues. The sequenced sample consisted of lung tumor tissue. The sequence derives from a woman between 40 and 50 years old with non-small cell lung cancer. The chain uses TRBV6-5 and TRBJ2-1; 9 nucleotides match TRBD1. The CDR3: CASSPGQGDWDEQFF. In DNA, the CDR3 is TGTGCCAGCAGCCCGGGACAGGGAGATTGGGATGAGCAGTTCTTC.